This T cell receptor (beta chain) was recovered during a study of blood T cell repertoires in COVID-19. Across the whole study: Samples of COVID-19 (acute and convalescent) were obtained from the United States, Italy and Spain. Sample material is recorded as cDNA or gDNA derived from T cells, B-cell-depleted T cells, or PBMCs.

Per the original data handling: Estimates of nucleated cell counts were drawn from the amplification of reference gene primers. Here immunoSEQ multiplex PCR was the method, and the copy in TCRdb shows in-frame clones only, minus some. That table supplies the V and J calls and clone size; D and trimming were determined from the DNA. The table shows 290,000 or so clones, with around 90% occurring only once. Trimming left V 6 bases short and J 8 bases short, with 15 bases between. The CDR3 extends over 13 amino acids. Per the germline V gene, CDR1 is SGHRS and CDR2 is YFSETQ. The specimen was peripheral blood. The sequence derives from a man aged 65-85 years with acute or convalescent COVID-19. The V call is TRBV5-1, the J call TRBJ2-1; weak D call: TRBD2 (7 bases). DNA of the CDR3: TGCGCCAGCAATAATCGGGGGGCCTATGAGCAGTTCTTC. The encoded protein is CASNNRGAYEQFF.